This is a list of T cell receptor beta chains from one sample in a study of cytomegalovirus exposure and HLA in healthy donors. The protocol was immunoSEQ multiplex PCR, while the TCRdb copy is restricted to in-frame clones and leaves out a portion. The table records around 160,000 clones, approximately 80% of them present only once. The source material was PBMCs. Receptors were obtained from a woman between 18 and 29 years old in good health and CMV-seronegative. CDR3s include the opening cysteine and the closing phenylalanine or tryptophan. Fields, in order: D gene, J gene, clone size, V gene, CDR3 protein, CDR3 DNA. A D gene is named only where the DNA matches it firmly. Part of the rows lack a size; the others show once, few, many or a class for expanded clones.

.	TRBJ2-6	.	TRBV4-1	CASSQDWRRVNRANVLTF	TGCGCCAGCAGCCAAGATTGGAGGAGGGTCAACAGGGCCAACGTCCTGACTTTC
.	TRBJ2-5	few	TRBV28	CASIGAADRQETQYF	TGTGCCAGCATAGGGGCAGCCGATAGACAAGAGACCCAGTACTTC
.	TRBJ1-2	once	TRBV19	CASSIPGIGIYGYTF	TGTGCCAGTAGTATACCAGGGATAGGGATATATGGCTACACCTTC
TRBD1	TRBJ2-7	.	TRBV6-5	CASSRTGTGSYEQYF	TGTGCCAGCAGCAGAACCGGGACAGGGTCCTACGAGCAGTACTTC
TRBD1	TRBJ1-1	.	TRBV6-5	CASRPGGLNTEAFF	TGTGCCAGCAGACCAGGGGGCTTGAACACTGAAGCTTTCTTT
.	TRBJ1-4	.	TRBV7-7	CASSPGRSDNEKLFF	TGTGCCAGCAGCCCAGGGCGTTCGGATAATGAAAAACTGTTTTTT
.	TRBJ1-2	.	TRBV7-9	CASSLGGGYGYTF	TGTGCCAGCAGCTTAGGGGGCGGCTATGGCTACACCTTC
.	TRBJ1-2	.	TRBV6-5	CASSRTEIAENGYTF	TGTGCCAGCAGTCGGACAGAGATTGCCGAGAATGGCTACACCTTC
.	TRBJ1-1	.	TRBV21-1	CASTSSIGTEAFF	TGTGCCAGCACCTCCAGTATTGGCACTGAAGCTTTCTTT
TRBD1	TRBJ1-1	.	TRBV6-5	CASSYSNAGGTTEAFF	TGTGCCAGCAGTTACTCGAACGCAGGGGGCACCACTGAAGCTTTCTTT
TRBD1	TRBJ2-5	.	TRBV5-1	CASSKGQGNSETQYF	TGCGCCAGCAGCAAAGGACAGGGAAACTCGGAGACCCAGTACTTC
.	TRBJ1-2	few	TRBV19	CASRPTGEGYTF	TGTGCCAGTAGACCAACCGGGGAGGGCTACACCTTC
TRBD1	TRBJ2-3	.	TRBV30	CAWSVQGVGTDTQYF	TGTGCCTGGAGTGTACAGGGGGTGGGTACAGATACGCAGTATTTT
TRBD1	TRBJ1-2	.	TRBV6-5	CASSYSDRWGYTF	TGTGCCAGCAGTTACTCGGACAGGTGGGGCTACACCTTC
TRBD1	TRBJ2-3	.	TRBV7-9	CASSVDRGRTDTQYF	TGTGCCAGCAGCGTGGACAGGGGTCGAACAGATACGCAGTATTTT
.	TRBJ2-7	few	TRBV6-5	CASSYSGPVTYEQYF	TGTGCCAGCAGTTACTCGGGGCCCGTGACCTACGAGCAGTACTTC
.	TRBJ2-2	.	TRBV9	CASSELRGIGELFF	TGTGCCAGCAGCGAGTTGAGGGGGATCGGGGAGCTGTTTTTT
.	TRBJ1-2	.	TRBV18	CASSTTGKRINYGYTF	TGTGCCAGCTCTACGACGGGAAAGCGTATTAACTATGGCTACACCTTC
.	TRBJ1-2	.	TRBV30	CAWSPPGEIPNYGYTF	TGTGCCTGGAGTCCTCCAGGGGAGATACCTAACTATGGCTACACCTTC
.	TRBJ1-1	.	TRBV6-5	CASSSYESSEAFF	TGTGCCAGCAGCTCGTACGAAAGCTCTGAAGCTTTCTTT
.	TRBJ1-1	.	TRBV7-9	CASSSSGWTEAFF	TGTGCCAGCAGCTCTTCCGGGTGGACTGAAGCTTTCTTT
.	TRBJ1-5	.	TRBV14	CASSQAQNQPQHF	TGTGCCAGCAGCCAAGCACAGAATCAGCCCCAGCATTTT
.	TRBJ2-3	.	TRBV6-1	CASSPGMEGDTQYF	TGTGCCAGCAGTCCCGGAATGGAGGGAGATACGCAGTATTTT
TRBD1	TRBJ1-2	few	TRBV19	CASSILGQGADGYTF	TGTGCCAGTAGTATATTGGGACAGGGGGCGGATGGCTACACCTTC
.	TRBJ1-1	.	TRBV5-1	CASSLQDMNTEAFF	TGCGCCAGCAGCTTACAGGACATGAACACTGAAGCTTTCTTT
.	TRBJ2-3	few	TRBV27	CASSLEAAAPGDTQYF	TGTGCCAGCAGTTTAGAGGCAGCAGCCCCAGGGGATACGCAGTATTTT
.	TRBJ1-5	.	TRBV19	CASSVGWGGQPQHF	TGTGCCAGTAGTGTTGGATGGGGGGGACAGCCCCAGCATTTT
.	TRBJ1-1	.	TRBV9	CASSVASNLNTEAFF	TGTGCCAGCAGCGTAGCTAGCAACCTGAACACTGAAGCTTTCTTT